The 8 T cell receptor beta chains in this list originate from one sample, sequenced in a study of cytomegalovirus exposure and HLA in healthy donors. Amplification used 60 Vbeta primers and 13 Jbeta primers. The method was immunoSEQ multiplex PCR; TCRdb's version includes in-frame clones alone and lacks a portion of them. The sample lists 150,000 to 200,000 clones; approximately 71% were seen once. Material for sequencing was PBMCs. Receptors were obtained from a man in his late teens or twenties in good health and CMV-seropositive.

This clone was observed a handful of times. The rearrangement links TRBV7-3 to TRBJ2-1; 7 bases match TRBD2. Germline CDR1 reads SGHTA; CDR2 reads FQGTGA. This CDR3 is 17 amino acids long. V was pared by 2 bases and J by 9 bases, with 16 bases of the junction left unmatched. CDR3 in amino acids: CASSLAFQGGPNSEQFF. CDR3 DNA: TGTGCCAGCAGCTTAGCATTTCAGGGAGGGCCGAATTCTGAGCAGTTCTTC.

V is TRBV29-1 and J is TRBJ2-3; 7 bases line up with TRBD1. The CDR3 runs to 13 residues. V shed 6 bases, J shed 6 bases, and the junction held 9 bases outside the gene matches. Germline assignment: CDR1 SQVTM and CDR2 ANQGSEA. CDR3 sequence (DNA): TGCAGCGTAGATCAGGGGGAATGGGATACGCAGTATTTT. Translating it yields CSVDQGEWDTQYF.

The CDR3 bases are TGTGCCAGCAGTTCCGGGACAGGGGATAATTCACCCCTCCACTTT. Amino acids: CASSSGTGDNSPLHF. The rearrangement links TRBV2 to TRBJ1-6; 10 bases match TRBD1. Germline V gene data show CDR1 as SNHLY and CDR2 as FYNNEI. The CDR3 extends over 15 amino acids. J was trimmed by 5 bases and V by 5 bases; bases with no gene match: 3.

The chain employs TRBV11-2 and TRBJ1-1; tentatively, D is TRBD1 (6 bases). There are 15 residues in the CDR3. V shed 0 bases and J shed 4 bases, with 12 bases lying between them. Germline CDR1 SGHAT, CDR2 FQNNGV. The CDR3 DNA reads as TGTGCCAGCAGCTTAGATTCAACAGGGACCACTGAAGCTTTCTTT. Protein sequence: CASSLDSTGTTEAFF.

This sequence joins TRBV4-1 and TRBJ2-3; maybe TRBD2 (6 bases). The germline V gene has CDR1 MGHRA and CDR2 YSYEKL. The CDR3 has 15 residues. Trimming shortened V by 5 bases and J by 2 bases, and 14 bases separated the two germline ends. CDR3 sequence (DNA): TGCGCCAGCAGCAAACTAGCCCCCTTCACAGATACGCAGTATTTT. It codes for CASSKLAPFTDTQYF.

This chain links TRBV6-6 with TRBJ1-4; D is perhaps TRBD1 (5 bases). Germline loops: CDR1 MNHNY, CDR2 SVGAGI (reference sequence). The CDR3 runs 15 residues. The germline V and J ends were trimmed by 6 bases and 4 bases, with 15 bases remaining between them. The CDR3 DNA reads TGTGCCAGCAGACAAGACAGTCAAGTTAATGAAAAACTGTTTTTT. This codes for CASRQDSQVNEKLFF.

The chain carries TRBV2 and TRBJ1-1; TRBD1 matches 8 bases. This CDR3 has 16 residues. V gave up 1 base and J gave up 5 bases; unmatched junction bases: 9. Looked up from germline, CDR1 is SNHLY and CDR2 is FYNNEI. For the CDR3, the DNA is TGTGCCAGCAGTGAAGGGGGCAGGGGGCGAGAGACTGAAGCTTTCTTT. Protein sequence: CASSEGGRGRETEAFF. The complete variable domain, with remaining parts taken from reference TRBV2 and TRBJ1-1, reads EPEVTQTPSHQVTQMGQEVILRCVPISNHLYFYWYRQILGQKVEFLVSFYNNEISEKSEIFDDQFSVERPDGSNFTLKIRSTKLEDSAMYFCASSEGGRGRETEAFFGQGTRLTVV.

This rearrangement joins TRBV6-6 to TRBJ1-5; 7 nucleotides line up with TRBD1. V lost 6 bases to trimming and J lost 7 bases; unmatched junction nucleotides: 9. This CDR3 contains 14 residues. Germline CDR1 reads MNHNY; CDR2 reads SVGAGI (reference sequence). CDR3 nucleotides: TGTGCCAGCAGCCGTGACAGGGAGGACCAGCCCCAGCATTTT. This encodes CASSRDREDQPQHF.